One and the same sample provided the 14 T cell receptor beta chains below, sequenced in a study of control samples from healthy donors and cancer patients. Sequenced by immunoSEQ multiplex PCR; TCRdb stores in-frame clones only, minus some. The sample has some 170,000 clones; about 94% are singletons. The sequencing sample was made of PBMCs. These receptors originate from a man in his 60s with colorectal cancer.

This chain uses TRBV7-9 with TRBJ1-1, with D hard to call. Germline V gene sequence: CDR1 SEHNR, CDR2 FQNEAQ (reference sequence). The length of the CDR3 is 14 residues. Trimming stripped 1 base from V and 3 bases from J, with 9 bases between. The CDR3, as DNA: TGTGCCAGCAGCTTAGGGGCTCAGCACACTGAAGCTTTCTTT. Its protein product is CASSLGAQHTEAFF.

The chain carries TRBV12-3 or TRBV12-4 and TRBJ1-2; the D gene is possibly TRBD1 (5 bases). V lost 7 bases to trimming and J lost 2 bases, with 11 bases between them. This CDR3 has 13 amino acids. The CDR3 loop is CASTGSRNYGYTF. The CDR3 DNA reads TGTGCCAGCACAGGGAGTCGGAACTATGGCTACACCTTC.

The rearrangement uses TRBV5-5 and TRBJ2-7; D gene ambiguous. V was shortened by 5 bases and J by 1 base, with 10 bases between the two germline ends. This CDR3 spans 13 amino acids. The V gene's germline CDR1 is SGHKS and CDR2 YYEKEE (reference sequence). In DNA form, the CDR3 reads TGTGCCAGCAGTCCGTTCGGTTCCTACGAGCAGTACTTC. Amino acid sequence: CASSPFGSYEQYF.

J is TRBJ1-6 and V is TRBV19, with 8 bases fitting TRBD1. The length of the CDR3 is 20 residues. Germline CDR1 is LNHDA and CDR2 is SQIVND (reference sequence). V lost 3 bases and J lost 0; bases outside the gene matches: 13. The CDR3 spells CASSMSHGGQGSSYNSPLHF. The CDR3 nucleotides are TGTGCCAGTAGTATGTCGCACGGCGGACAGGGAAGCTCCTATAATTCACCCCTCCACTTT.

The chain has TRBV19 and TRBJ1-4; D might be TRBD1 (5 bases). Germline V gives CDR1 LNHDA, CDR2 SQIVND (reference sequence). The CDR3 consists of 14 residues. Trimming took 3 bases from V and 8 from J, leaving 13 bases between them. The chain's CDR3 is CASSIRRGGEKLFF. CDR3 DNA sequence: TGTGCCAGTAGTATTCGGAGGGGTGGCGAAAAACTGTTTTTT.

The gene calls are TRBV5-1 and TRBJ1-4; D call uncertain. CDR3 length: 15 amino acids. Trimming stripped 4 bases from V and 8 bases from J, with 18 bases between. CDR1 SGHRS and CDR2 YFSETQ come from the germline V gene. The CDR3 spells CASSVEPTGGEKLFF. The CDR3 DNA reads TGCGCCAGCAGCGTTGAGCCTACGGGCGGGGAAAAACTGTTTTTT.

V and J are TRBV18 and TRBJ1-2; D is uncertain. Trimming left V 1 base short and J 1 base short, with 7 bases between. Germline V gene sequence: CDR1 KGHSH, CDR2 LQKENI. The CDR3 has 14 residues. CDR3: CASSPRQDNYGYTF. The DNA of the CDR3 is TGTGCCAGCTCACCACGCCAGGATAACTATGGCTACACCTTC.

The J gene is TRBJ1-4, the V gene TRBV29-1; no clear D gene. Germline loops: CDR1 SQVTM, CDR2 ANQGSEA. Trimming left V 1 base short and J 7 bases short, with 10 bases between. The CDR3 runs to 13 residues. The DNA of the CDR3 is TGCAGCGTTGAAGGGACCCGGGGTGAAAAACTGTTTTTT. Translating it yields CSVEGTRGEKLFF.

V gene TRBV7-2 combines with J gene TRBJ2-1; 8 bases are shared with TRBD2. Per the germline V gene, CDR1 is SGHTA and CDR2 is FQGNSA. This CDR3 region has 17 residues. V lost 5 bases to trimming and J lost 2 bases; unmatched junction nucleotides: 11. The CDR3 spells CASSPAGAGAAYNEQFF. As DNA, the CDR3 is TGTGCCAGCAGCCCCGCCGGAGCGGGGGCGGCCTACAATGAGCAGTTCTTC.

This clone was observed once. CDR3 loop: CASTPGGLSYEQYF. The CDR3 bases are TGCGCCAGCACCCCGGGGGGCCTGTCCTACGAGCAGTACTTC. The rearrangement uses TRBV5-1 and TRBJ2-7, with D perhaps matching TRBD2 (7 bases). The germline V gene encodes CDR1 SGHRS and CDR2 YFSETQ. Trimming stripped 6 bases from V and 1 base from J, with 14 bases between. CDR3 size: 14 residues.

The chain links TRBV18 to TRBJ1-5; no firm D call. Looked up from germline, CDR1 is KGHSH and CDR2 is LQKENI. Trimming stripped 0 bases from V and 1 base from J, with 4 bases between. The CDR3 consists of 14 residues. The CDR3 nucleotides are TGTGCCAGCTCACCACCGGAAAGCAATCAGCCCCAGCATTTT. It is translated as CASSPPESNQPQHF.

This sequence joins TRBV5-5 and TRBJ1-1; D not resolved. Trimming removed 7 bases at V and 0 bases at J, with 10 bases between. The germline gives CDR1 SGHKS, CDR2 YYEKEE (reference sequence). The CDR3 covers 13 residues. CDR3 sequence reads: CASRTRMNTEAFF. CDR3 nucleotides: TGTGCCAGCCGGACCCGAATGAACACTGAAGCTTTCTTT.

The chain links TRBV10-3 to TRBJ1-2; D remains unclear. This CDR3 has 14 amino acids. Germline V CDR1 and CDR2: ENHRY, SYGVKD. The CDR3 sequence: CVKNSSGYSDGYTF. In DNA, the CDR3 is TGTGTTAAAAATTCCTCGGGTTATTCAGATGGCTACACCTTC.

The V gene is TRBV5-1, the J gene TRBJ2-1; D assignment may be TRBD1 or TRBD2 (6 bases each). CDR3 length: 15 residues. V gave up 1 base and J gave up 10 bases, with 18 bases separating them. Per the germline V gene, CDR1 is SGHRS and CDR2 is YFSETQ. The CDR3 region has the DNA TGCGCCAGCAGCTTGAGGGGGGCTGGGAAGAACGAGCAGTTCTTC. This sequence encodes CASSLRGAGKNEQFF.